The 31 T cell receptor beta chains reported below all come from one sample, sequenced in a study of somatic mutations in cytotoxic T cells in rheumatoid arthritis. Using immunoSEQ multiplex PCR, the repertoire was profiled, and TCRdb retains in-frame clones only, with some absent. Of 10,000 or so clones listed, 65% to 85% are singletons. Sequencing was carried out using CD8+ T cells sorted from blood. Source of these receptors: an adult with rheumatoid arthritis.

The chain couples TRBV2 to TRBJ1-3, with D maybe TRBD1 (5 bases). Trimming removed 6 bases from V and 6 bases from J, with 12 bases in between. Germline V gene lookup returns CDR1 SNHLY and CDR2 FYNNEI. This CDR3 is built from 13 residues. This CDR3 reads CASRVQGANTIYF. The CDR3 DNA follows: TGTGCCAGCAGGGTCCAGGGAGCAAACACCATATATTTT.

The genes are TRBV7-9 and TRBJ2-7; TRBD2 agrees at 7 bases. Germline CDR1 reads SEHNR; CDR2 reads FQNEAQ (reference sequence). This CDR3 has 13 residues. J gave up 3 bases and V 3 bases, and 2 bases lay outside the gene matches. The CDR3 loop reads CASSLGGDYEQYF. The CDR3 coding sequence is TGTGCCAGCAGCTTGGGGGGGGACTACGAGCAGTACTTC. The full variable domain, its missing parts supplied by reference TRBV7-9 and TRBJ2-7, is DTGVSQNPRHKITKRGQNVTFRCDPISEHNRLYWYRQTLGQGPEFLTYFQNEAQLEKSRLLSDRFSAERPKGSFSTLEIQRTEQGDSAMYLCASSLGGDYEQYFGPGTRLTVT.

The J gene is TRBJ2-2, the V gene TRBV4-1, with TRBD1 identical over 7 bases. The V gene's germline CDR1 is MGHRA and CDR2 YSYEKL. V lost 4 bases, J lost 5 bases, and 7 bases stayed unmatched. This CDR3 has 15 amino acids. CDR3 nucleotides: TGCGCCAGCAGCCCCGTCGGACAGGTGACCGGGGAGCTGTTTTTT. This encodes CASSPVGQVTGELFF.

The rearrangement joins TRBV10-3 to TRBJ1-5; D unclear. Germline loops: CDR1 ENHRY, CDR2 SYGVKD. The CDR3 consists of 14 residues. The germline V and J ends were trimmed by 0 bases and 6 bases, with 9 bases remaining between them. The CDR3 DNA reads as TGTGCCATCAGTGAGTCAACTAAACGTCAGCCCCAGCATTTT. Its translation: CAISESTKRQPQHF.

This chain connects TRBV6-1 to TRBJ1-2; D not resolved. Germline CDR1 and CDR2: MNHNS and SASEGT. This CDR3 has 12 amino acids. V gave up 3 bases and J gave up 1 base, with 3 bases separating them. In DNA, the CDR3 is TGTGCCAGCAGTGACAATAACTATGGCTACACCTTC. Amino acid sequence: CASSDNNYGYTF.

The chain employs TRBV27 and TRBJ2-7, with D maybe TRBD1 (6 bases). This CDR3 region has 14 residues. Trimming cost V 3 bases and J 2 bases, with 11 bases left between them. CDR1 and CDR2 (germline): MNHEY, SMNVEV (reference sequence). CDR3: CASSLGTSTYEQYF. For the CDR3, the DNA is TGTGCCAGCAGTTTGGGGACATCTACCTACGAGCAGTACTTC.

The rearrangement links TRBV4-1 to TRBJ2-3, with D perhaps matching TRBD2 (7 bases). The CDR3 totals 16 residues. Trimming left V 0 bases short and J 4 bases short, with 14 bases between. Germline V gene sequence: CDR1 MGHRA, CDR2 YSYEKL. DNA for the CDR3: TGCGCCAGCAGCCAAGAATTCGGCGGGGGCCCAGATACGCAGTATTTT. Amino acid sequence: CASSQEFGGGPDTQYF.

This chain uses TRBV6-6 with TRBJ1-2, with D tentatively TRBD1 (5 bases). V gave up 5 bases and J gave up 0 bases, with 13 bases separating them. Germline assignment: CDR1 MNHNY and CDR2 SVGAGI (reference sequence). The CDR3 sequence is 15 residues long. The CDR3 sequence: CASSPDRLTNYGYTF. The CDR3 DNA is TGTGCCAGCAGTCCTGACAGACTTACTAACTATGGCTACACCTTC.

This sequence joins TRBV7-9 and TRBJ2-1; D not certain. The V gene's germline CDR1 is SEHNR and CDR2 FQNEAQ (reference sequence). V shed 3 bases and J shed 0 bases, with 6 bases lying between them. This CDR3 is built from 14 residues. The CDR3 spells CASSFRSSYNEQFF. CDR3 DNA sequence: TGTGCCAGCAGCTTCAGAAGCTCCTACAATGAGCAGTTCTTC.

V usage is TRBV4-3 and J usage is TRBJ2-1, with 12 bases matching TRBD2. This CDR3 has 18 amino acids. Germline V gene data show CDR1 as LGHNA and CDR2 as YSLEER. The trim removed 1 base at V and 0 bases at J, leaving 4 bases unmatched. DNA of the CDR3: TGCGCCAGCAGCCAAGGACTAGCGGGGGCCCCCTCCTACAATGAGCAGTTCTTC. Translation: CASSQGLAGAPSYNEQFF.

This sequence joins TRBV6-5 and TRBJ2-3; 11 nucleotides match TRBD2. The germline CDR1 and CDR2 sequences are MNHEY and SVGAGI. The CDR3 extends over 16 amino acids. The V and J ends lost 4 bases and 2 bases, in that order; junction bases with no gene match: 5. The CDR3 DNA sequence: TGTGCCAGCAGTTCATTAGCGGGGGGGATCACAGATACGCAGTATTTT. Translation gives CASSSLAGGITDTQYF.

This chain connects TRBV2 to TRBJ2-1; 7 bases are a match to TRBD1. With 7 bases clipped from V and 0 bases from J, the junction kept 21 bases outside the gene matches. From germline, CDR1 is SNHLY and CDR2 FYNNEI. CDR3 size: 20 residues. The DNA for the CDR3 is TGTGCCAGCACTGCCCCGGGACAGCTCAATCCCTTTTACTCCTACAATGAGCAGTTCTTC. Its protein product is CASTAPGQLNPFYSYNEQFF.

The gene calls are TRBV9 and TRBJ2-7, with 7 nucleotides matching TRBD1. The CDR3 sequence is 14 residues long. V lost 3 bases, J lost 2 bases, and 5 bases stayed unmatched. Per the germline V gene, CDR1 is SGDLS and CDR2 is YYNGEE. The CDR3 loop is CASSGRDSTYEQYF. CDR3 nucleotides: TGTGCCAGCAGCGGCCGGGACAGTACCTACGAGCAGTACTTC.

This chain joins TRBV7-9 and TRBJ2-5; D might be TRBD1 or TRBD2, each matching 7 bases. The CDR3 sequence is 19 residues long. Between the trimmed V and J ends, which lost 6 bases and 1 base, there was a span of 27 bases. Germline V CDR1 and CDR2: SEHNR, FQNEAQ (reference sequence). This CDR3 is CASSPGGDIAPITQETQYF. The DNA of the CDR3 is TGTGCCAGCAGTCCAGGGGGGGACATTGCACCCATTACCCAAGAGACCCAGTACTTC.

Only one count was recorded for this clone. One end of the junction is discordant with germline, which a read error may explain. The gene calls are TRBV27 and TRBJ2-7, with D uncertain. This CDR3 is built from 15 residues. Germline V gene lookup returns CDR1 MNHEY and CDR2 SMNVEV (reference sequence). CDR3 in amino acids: CASSLHSPSPYAQYF. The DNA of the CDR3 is TGTGCCAGCAGTTTACACAGCCCTAGTCCCTACGCGCAGTACTTC.

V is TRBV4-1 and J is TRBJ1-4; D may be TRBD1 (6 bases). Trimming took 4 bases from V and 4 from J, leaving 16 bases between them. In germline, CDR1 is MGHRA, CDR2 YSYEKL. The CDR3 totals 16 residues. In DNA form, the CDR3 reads TGCGCCAGCAGCCCACAGACAGGTTTTCTTAATGAAAAACTGTTTTTT. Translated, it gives CASSPQTGFLNEKLFF.

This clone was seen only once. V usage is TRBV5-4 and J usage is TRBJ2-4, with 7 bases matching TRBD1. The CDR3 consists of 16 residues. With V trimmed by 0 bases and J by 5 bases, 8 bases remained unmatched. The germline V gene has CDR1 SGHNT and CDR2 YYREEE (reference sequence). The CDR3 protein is CASSLGSDRVQNIQYF. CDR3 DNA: TGTGCCAGCAGCTTGGGATCCGACAGGGTCCAAAACATTCAGTACTTC.

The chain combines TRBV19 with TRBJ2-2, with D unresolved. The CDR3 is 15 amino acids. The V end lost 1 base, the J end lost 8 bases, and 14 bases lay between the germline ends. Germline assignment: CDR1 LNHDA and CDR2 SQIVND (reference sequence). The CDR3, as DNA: TGTGCCAGTAGTATAGCTGGATTACTGCTAGGGGAGCTGTTTTTT. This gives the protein CASSIAGLLLGELFF.

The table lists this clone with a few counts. CDR3 nucleotide sequence: TGTGCCAGCAGCGTAGGGGCTGGCACTGAAGCTTTCTTT. Its translation: CASSVGAGTEAFF. V and J are TRBV9 and TRBJ1-1; the D is unclear. V lost 0 bases to trimming and J lost 4 bases, with 7 bases between them. This CDR3 region has 13 residues. CDR1 is SGDLS and CDR2 is YYNGEE in the germline V gene.

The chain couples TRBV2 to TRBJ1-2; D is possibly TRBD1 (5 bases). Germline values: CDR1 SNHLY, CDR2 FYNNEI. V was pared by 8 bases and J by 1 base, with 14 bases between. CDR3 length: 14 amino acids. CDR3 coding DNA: TGTGCCAGCCCTCCGGGGGGATTTAACTATGGCTACACCTTC. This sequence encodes CASPPGGFNYGYTF.

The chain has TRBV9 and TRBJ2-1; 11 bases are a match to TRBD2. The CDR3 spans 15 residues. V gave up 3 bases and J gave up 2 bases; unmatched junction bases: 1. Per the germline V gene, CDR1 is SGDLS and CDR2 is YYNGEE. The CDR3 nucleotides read TGTGCCAGCAGCGCGGGACTAGCGGCCTACAATGAGCAGTTCTTC. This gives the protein CASSAGLAAYNEQFF. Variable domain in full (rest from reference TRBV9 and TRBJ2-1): DSGVTQTPKHLITATGQRVTLRCSPRSGDLSVYWYQQSLDQGLQFLIQYYNGEERAKGNILERFSAQQFPDLHSELNLSSLELGDSALYFCASSAGLAAYNEQFFGPGTRLTVL.

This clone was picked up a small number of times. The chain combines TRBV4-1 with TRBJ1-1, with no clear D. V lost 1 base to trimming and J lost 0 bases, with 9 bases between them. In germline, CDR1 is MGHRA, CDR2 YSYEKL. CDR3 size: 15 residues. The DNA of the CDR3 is TGCGCCAGCAGCCAAGTCCCGGCAATGAACACTGAAGCTTTCTTT. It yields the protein CASSQVPAMNTEAFF.

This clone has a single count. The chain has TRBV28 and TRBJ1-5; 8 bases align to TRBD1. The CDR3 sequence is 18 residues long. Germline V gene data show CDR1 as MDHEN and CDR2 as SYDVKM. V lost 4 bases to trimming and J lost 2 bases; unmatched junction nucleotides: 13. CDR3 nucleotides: TGTGCCAGCAGTTCCCGGGACAGGTCTTCTGAGGGCAATCAGCCCCAGCATTTT. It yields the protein CASSSRDRSSEGNQPQHF. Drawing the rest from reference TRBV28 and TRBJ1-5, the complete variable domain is DVKVTQSSRYLVKRTGEKVFLECVQDMDHENMFWYRQDPGLGLRLIYFSYDVKMKEKGDIPEGYSVSREKKERFSLILESASTNQTSMYLCASSSRDRSSEGNQPQHFGDGTRLSIL.

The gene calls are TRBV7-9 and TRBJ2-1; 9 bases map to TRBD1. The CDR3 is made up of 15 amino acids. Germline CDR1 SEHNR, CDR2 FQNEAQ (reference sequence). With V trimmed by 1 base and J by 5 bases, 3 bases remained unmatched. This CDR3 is CASSLGTGVNNEQFF. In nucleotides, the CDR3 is TGTGCCAGCAGCTTAGGGACAGGGGTAAACAATGAGCAGTTCTTC.

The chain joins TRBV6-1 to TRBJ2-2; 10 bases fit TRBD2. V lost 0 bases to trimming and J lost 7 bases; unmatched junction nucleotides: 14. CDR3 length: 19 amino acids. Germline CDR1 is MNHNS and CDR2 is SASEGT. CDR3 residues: CASSEAGRGAGGPHGELFF. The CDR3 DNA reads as TGTGCCAGCAGTGAAGCGGGTCGCGGAGCGGGGGGGCCCCACGGGGAGCTGTTTTTT.

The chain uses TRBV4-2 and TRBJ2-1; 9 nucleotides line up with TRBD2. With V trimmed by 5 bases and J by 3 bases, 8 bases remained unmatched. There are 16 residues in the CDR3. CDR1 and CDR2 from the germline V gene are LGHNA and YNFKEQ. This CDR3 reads CASSVRLAGVYNEQFF. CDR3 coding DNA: TGTGCCAGCAGCGTTCGATTAGCGGGGGTCTACAATGAGCAGTTCTTC.

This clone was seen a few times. The CDR3 sequence: CATLDRDNSNQPQHF. The CDR3 DNA reads as TGTGCCACACTGGACAGGGACAATAGCAATCAGCCCCAGCATTTT. The chain has TRBV19 and TRBJ1-5, with 8 bases identical to TRBD1. This CDR3 contains 15 residues. J lost 0 bases, V lost 10 bases, and 8 bases had no gene match. Germline CDR1 and CDR2: LNHDA and SQIVND (reference sequence). Full variable domain (remainder filled in from reference TRBV19 and TRBJ1-5): DGGITQSPKYLFRKEGQNVTLSCEQNLNHDAMYWYRQDPGQGLRLIYYSQIVNDFQKGDIAEGYSVSREKKESFPLTVTSAQKNPTAFYLCATLDRDNSNQPQHFGDGTRLSIL.

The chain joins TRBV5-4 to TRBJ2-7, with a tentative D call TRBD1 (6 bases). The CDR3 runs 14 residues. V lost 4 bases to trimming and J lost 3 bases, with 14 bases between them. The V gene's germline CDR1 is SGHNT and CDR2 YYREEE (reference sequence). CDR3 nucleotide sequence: TGTGCCAGCAGCCTCAGGGGCCCCGGCTACGAGCAGTACTTC. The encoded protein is CASSLRGPGYEQYF.

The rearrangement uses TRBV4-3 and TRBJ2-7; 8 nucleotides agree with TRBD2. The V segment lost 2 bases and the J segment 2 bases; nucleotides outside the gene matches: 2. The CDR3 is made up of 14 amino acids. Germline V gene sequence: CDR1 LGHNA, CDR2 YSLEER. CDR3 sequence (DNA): TGCGCCAGCAGCCAATTCGGGGGGGCCTACGAGCAGTACTTC. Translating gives CASSQFGGAYEQYF.

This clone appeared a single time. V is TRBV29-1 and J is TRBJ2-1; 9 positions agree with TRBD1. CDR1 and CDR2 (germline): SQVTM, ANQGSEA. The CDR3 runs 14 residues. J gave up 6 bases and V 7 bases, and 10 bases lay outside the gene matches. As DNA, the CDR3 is TGCAGCGGTGCGCCGGACAGGGGTGGCAATGAGCAGTTCTTC. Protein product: CSGAPDRGGNEQFF.

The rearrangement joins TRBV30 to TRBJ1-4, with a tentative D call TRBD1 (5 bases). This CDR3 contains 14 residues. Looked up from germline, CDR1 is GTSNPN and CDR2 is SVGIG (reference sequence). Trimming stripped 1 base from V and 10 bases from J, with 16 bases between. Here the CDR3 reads CAWSDGAEGVKLFF. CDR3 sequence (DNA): TGTGCCTGGAGTGATGGGGCGGAAGGAGTAAAACTGTTTTTT.